This T cell receptor (beta chain) comes out of a study of blood T cell repertoires in COVID-19. Study at large: Samples of COVID-19 (acute and convalescent) were obtained from the United States, Italy and Spain. The cDNA or gDNA used as material had been derived from T cells, B-cell-depleted T cells, or PBMCs.

Original processing notes: How many nucleated cells were present was estimated from reference gene primer amplification. Clones were sequenced by immunoSEQ multiplex PCR, and TCRdb holds only the in-frame ones, with some missing. V, J and clone size derive from that table, while D and trimming were established from the DNA sequence. The sample has 120,000 or so clones, 60% to 80% seen once; the top ten hold 16%. With 1 base clipped from V and 12 bases from J, the junction kept 12 bases outside the gene matches. Germline V gives CDR1 LGHDT, CDR2 YNNKEL (reference sequence). The CDR3 length is 15 residues.

What was sequenced was peripheral blood. The V gene is TRBV3-1 (or the pseudogene TRBV3-2), the J gene TRBJ2-7, with 10 positions matching TRBD2. This receptor was taken from an elderly woman with active or convalescent COVID-19. The CDR3, as DNA: TGTGCCAGCAGCCAAGGACTAGCGGGTTCTCAAAGAGTGTACTTC. It yields the protein CASSQGLAGSQRVYF.